This T cell receptor beta chain emerged from a study of molecular identifiers for immune sequencing clone quantification. The V end was cut by 4 bases, the J end by 11 bases, with 17 bases between. This CDR3 comprises 13 residues. The V gene's germline CDR1 is LGHNT and CDR2 FRNRAP. This clonotype was picked up a small number of times. For bulk TCR libraries, previously described methods and listed TCR primers were used. One entry per CDR3 protein, called by TCRdb with MiXCR from the PCR reads. The table has 460,000 or so distinct CDR3 sequences, approximately 25% seen once. The sequencing sample was made of naive CD8+ T cells from blood, with Jurkat cell RNA spiked in. As to subset: FACS-sorted CD8+CD4-CCR7+CD45RA+ naive T cells. This chain joins TRBV12-5 and TRBJ1-1; no definite D call. This receptor was obtained from a human donor in good health. Some libraries in this study had Jurkat cell RNA spiked in. The CDR3 bases are TGTGCTAGTGGTTCATTCCCGACTTATGAGGCTTTCTTT. This codes for CASGSFPTYEAFF.